Described below is a single T cell receptor (beta chain) sequence and its context. Its recognized antigen is unknown. There are no base qualities to consult, and no much larger clone falls within one base. In the prospective study, participants were about 18 to 100 years old, resided in under 30 geographic areas of the United States, and were enrolled through a virtual design. Cohort assignment in the prospective study relied on participant-reported clinical history from a screening survey and a study questionnaire. ImmuneRACE Cohort 3 recovered participants were defined by two consecutive negative NP/OP PCR tests, healthcare professional clearance, or symptom resolution. In the prospective study, whole blood, serum and a nasopharyngeal or oropharyngeal swab were collected from each participant by mobile phlebotomists. Prospective study participants could optionally give additional blood draws and questionnaires over an approximately two-month period. Before DNA extraction, prospective study blood samples were shipped either frozen or at room temperature.

The data stem from a study of blood T cell repertoires in COVID-19 (dated by TCRdb to about 2020). Background on the whole study: The collaborator samples originated in the United States, Italy and Spain and spanned the acute and convalescent phases of COVID-19. Where available, HLA class I and class II types were taken from metadata supplied by the sample provider and were not determined by assay-based typing. Nearly every sample came with metadata listing a de-identified subject ID, COVID-19 status, age in years and sex. The dataset comprised deeply sampled blood TCRbeta repertoires from subjects exposed to, actively infected with, or recovered from COVID-19. The repertoires were released in a freely available public database meant as a resource for research on the immune response to SARS-CoV-2. The prospective study material was composed of cDNA or gDNA derived from T cells, B-cell-depleted T cells, or PBMCs. The samples were drawn from two sources: the first 160 participants of the ongoing ImmuneRACE study, and 1,000 to 1,500 subjects contributed by 6 global collaborators. The full study reports these points: How much clinical and demographic metadata was included differed by source and by participant, and the metadata was provided uncurated.

TCRbeta CDR3 regions were amplified from genomic DNA by means of the immunoSEQ Assay, a bias-controlled multiplex PCR. The authors' analysis ran thus. The number of nucleated cells in each sample was estimated by amplification of reference gene primers within the assay. To quantify the absolute abundance of each unique TCRbeta CDR3 rearrangement, sequence reads were collapsed and filtered. For each sample, productive Simpson clonality was calculated as the square root of Simpson's diversity index over productive rearrangements. Not all clones reach the TCRdb copy of this immuneACCESS table, which keeps in-frame sequences only. Checked studies attribute under half of the gap to unresolved V genes and leave the rest unexplained. The D gene and trimming were derived from the DNA, and the V and J assignments and clone size from that table. The sample table records 310,000 or so clones; about nine tenths of these occur just once. The ten largest clones take up roughly a tenth of the sample.

The germline V gene (reference sequence) specifies SEHNR as CDR1 and FQNEAQ as CDR2. A distance of 13 bases separates the germline ends of V and J, which lose 5 bases and 0 bases respectively. The CDR3 contains 15 residues, cysteine and phenylalanine counted. The only DNA kept is the CDR3, 45 bases in frame from the first base. The sequenced sample consisted of PBMCs or T cells enriched from blood (not recorded which). The source is a woman aged 18 to 35 who had recovered from COVID-19. This sequence uses TRBV7-9 and TRBJ1-1, with the D segment identity uncertain. The CDR3 protein sequence reads: CASSPDFKMNTEAFF. The nucleotide sequence reads TGTGCCAGCAGCCCAGACTTTAAAATGAACACTGAAGCTTTCTTT.